The 2 T cell receptor beta chains listed next were all sequenced from one sample in a study of early T cells in non-severe SARS-CoV-2 infection. One entry per CDR3 protein, called by TCRdb with MiXCR from the 5' RACE reads. The sample shows under 85,000 distinct CDR3 sequences, more than 10% of them seen only once. Sequenced material: whole blood, taken at baseline. All receptors derive from an adult who was a healthcare worker with PCR-confirmed SARS-CoV-2 infection or an uninfected control (not recorded which). The donor label of this sample is uncertain.

In this sample, this clonotype turned up a few times. The CDR3 protein is CASSLGTSTANTGELFF. The CDR3 region has the DNA TGTGCCAGCAGTTTGGGGACTAGCACCGCGAACACCGGGGAGCTGTTTTTT. The chain links TRBV12-3 or TRBV12-4 to TRBJ2-2; 9 bases agree with TRBD2. Unmatched junction bases numbered 5, after V lost 3 bases and J lost 0 bases. This CDR3 has 17 residues.

The rearrangement links TRBV14 to TRBJ1-1, with 7 bases identical to TRBD1. Germline V gene sequence: CDR1 SGHDN, CDR2 FVKESK. The ends lost 0 bases at V and 1 base at J; junction bases unmatched: 5. The length of the CDR3 is 16 residues. The chain's CDR3 is CASSQDEGAWNTEAFF. CDR3 sequence (DNA): TGTGCCAGCAGCCAAGATGAGGGGGCCTGGAACACTGAAGCTTTCTTT.